This TCR beta chain was obtained from a study of T cells in Graves' hyperthyroidism and ophthalmopathy. The study's findings and limits: The model foresaw ophthalmopathy a median approximately 6.1 months prior to onset.

This clonotype was seen many times. Its target is unknown. Diagnostic decisions used clinical symptoms, serum thyroxine and TRAb, thyroid ultrasound and orbital computed tomography. RNA transcripts yielded amplified TCR beta CDR3 regions. The HTBI set primed first-round TCR CDR3 RT-PCR. TCRdb itself ran the multiplex PCR reads through MiXCR, one entry per CDR3 protein. The sample comprises a few hundred thousand distinct CDR3 sequences, 12% to 15% of which are singletons, and less than 6.5% rests with the top ten. The clonotype was recovered from a woman aged 18-30 years with Graves' hyperthyroidism. The specimen sequenced was blood.

The CDR3 loop is CSASGDRTDTQYF. The CDR3 region has the DNA TGCAGTGCTAGCGGGGACCGCACAGATACGCAGTATTTT. This chain uses TRBV20-1 with TRBJ2-3; possibly TRBD1 or TRBD2 for D (5 bases each). V was cut by 3 bases and J by 1 base, with 8 bases left in between. This CDR3 is built from 13 residues. Germline loops: CDR1 DFQATT, CDR2 SNEGSKA (reference sequence).